What follows are 14 T cell receptor beta chains derived from one specimen sequenced in a study of T cell repertoires in cytomegalovirus infection. TCRdb analysed the reads with MiXCR anew, one entry per CDR3 protein. The data show about 83,000 distinct CDR3 sequences, about 44% seen once. For these TCRs, the target antigens are not known. This specimen was CD8+ T cells from cultured PBMCs, taken from culture after CMV antigen stimulation. These receptors all stem from a human donor in good health (CMV status not recorded). Some clones in this sample may be carry-over from other donors' samples.

V and J are TRBV19 and TRBJ1-3; D is unclear. The CDR3 runs 17 residues. In germline, CDR1 is LNHDA, CDR2 SQIVND (reference sequence). Trimming pared 3 bases from V and 1 base from J, leaving 16 bases between. CDR3 coding DNA: TGTGCCAGTAGTATCTTTAGCGGGAGACTATCTGGAAACACCATATATTTT. This gives the protein CASSIFSGRLSGNTIYF.

The rearrangement links TRBV7-9 to TRBJ2-4, with D hard to call. Germline lookup yields CDR1 SEHNR and CDR2 FQNEAQ (reference sequence). The CDR3 contains 13 residues. The V and J ends lost 5 bases and 0 bases respectively, with 5 bases between them. This CDR3 is CASSGIAKNIQYF. CDR3 DNA sequence: TGTGCCAGCAGCGGTATAGCCAAAAACATTCAGTACTTC.

CDR3 protein: CASSSGRNYGYTF. The CDR3 DNA reads as TGTGCCAGCAGCTCGGGACGGAACTATGGCTACACCTTC. The rearrangement joins TRBV11-2 to TRBJ1-2; possible D gene TRBD1, 5 bases. V lost 4 bases and J 2 bases, leaving 8 bases between the germline ends. From germline, CDR1 is SGHAT and CDR2 FQNNGV. The CDR3 spans 13 residues.

This clonotype was seen more than once but under ten times. This chain uses TRBV28 with TRBJ2-7; 7 bases fit TRBD1. CDR1 and CDR2 from the germline V gene are MDHEN and SYDVKM. The CDR3 consists of 15 residues. The V gene end was trimmed by 7 bases and the J gene end by 0 bases; junction bases not matched to a gene: 9. In nucleotides, the CDR3 is TGTGCCAGCATTCCGGGACAGACTATCTCCTACGAGCAGTACTTC. It is translated as CASIPGQTISYEQYF.

This clonotype was counted many times. The chain joins TRBV7-2 to TRBJ2-2; a possible D gene is TRBD2 (7 bases). In germline, CDR1 is SGHTA, CDR2 FQGNSA. The CDR3 is 15 amino acids. Trimming removed 5 bases at V and 4 bases at J, with 14 bases between. CDR3 protein: CASSLSRGATGELFF. CDR3 coding DNA: TGTGCCAGCAGCCTGTCCCGGGGGGCCACCGGGGAGCTGTTTTTT.

This chain joins TRBV7-2 and TRBJ2-7; 8 positions match TRBD2. V dropped 5 bases and J dropped 7; count of bases not matched to a gene: 10. Germline-derived CDR1 and CDR2 are SGHTA and FQGNSA. This CDR3 has 14 residues. As DNA, the CDR3 is TGTGCCAGCAGCCGGGAGGGCTGGGGCCTTGAGCAGTACTTC. Amino acids: CASSREGWGLEQYF.

The chain employs TRBV6-1 and TRBJ2-2, with 7 bases aligning to TRBD1. Trimming took 7 bases from V and 1 from J; bases not matched to a gene: 3. Per the germline V gene, CDR1 is MNHNS and CDR2 is SASEGT. CDR3 length: 14 residues. CDR3 sequence: CASTRQGNTGELFF. For the CDR3, the DNA is TGTGCCAGCACCCGACAGGGGAACACCGGGGAGCTGTTTTTT.

The table lists this clonotype with a few counts. The CDR3 coding sequence is TGTGCCAGCAGCTTACTAGCGGGAGGGCCCAACATTCAGTACTTC. This encodes CASSLLAGGPNIQYF. The chain carries TRBV7-3 and TRBJ2-4; 12 nucleotides align to TRBD2. Germline V gene lookup returns CDR1 SGHTA and CDR2 FQGTGA. J was trimmed by 7 bases and V by 2 bases; bases with no gene match: 3. This CDR3 spans 15 amino acids.

The chain joins TRBV6-6 to TRBJ1-4, with TRBD1 as a possible D gene (6 bases). The CDR3 loop spans 15 amino acids. Germline CDR1 MNHNY, CDR2 SVGAGI (reference sequence). V was shortened by 7 bases and J by 7 bases, with 19 bases between the two germline ends. In nucleotides, the CDR3 is TGTGCCAGCACCAGGGATGCAGGGGAGGGTGAAAAACTGTTTTTT. Amino acid sequence: CASTRDAGEGEKLFF.

This rearrangement joins TRBV12-3 or TRBV12-4 to TRBJ1-5; D is ambiguous. V was trimmed by 6 bases and J by 4 bases, leaving 10 bases between them. CDR3 size: 13 residues. The CDR3 nucleotides read TGTGCCAGCAGCCCGTCCCGAAATCAGCCCCAGCATTTT. Its translation: CASSPSRNQPQHF.

The V call is TRBV7-4, the J call TRBJ1-1; tentatively, D is TRBD1 (5 bases). Trimming shortened V by 3 bases and J by 7 bases, and 9 bases separated the two germline ends. The CDR3 contains 12 residues. Germline V lookup: CDR1 SGHVT, CDR2 SQSDAQ. CDR3 sequence reads: CASSLGGVEAFF. The CDR3 DNA reads as TGTGCCAGCAGCTTGGGGGGAGTTGAAGCTTTCTTT.

This clonotype has more than one count but fewer than ten. The rearrangement joins TRBV7-8 to TRBJ2-1, with D possibly TRBD2 on 6 matching bases. This CDR3 is 16 amino acids long. The ends were cut back, 5 bases at V and 3 bases at J, with 17 bases in the middle. Germline assignment: CDR1 SGHVS and CDR2 FQNEAQ. The CDR3 DNA follows: TGTGCCAGCAGCGGCTTAGCAGGAGGGCGCTACAATGAGCAGTTCTTC. Protein sequence: CASSGLAGGRYNEQFF. The full variable domain, completed using reference TRBV7-8 and TRBJ2-1, is GAGVSQSPRYKVAKRGQDVALRCDPISGHVSLFWYQQALGQGPEFLTYFQNEAQLDKSGLPSDRFFAERPEGSVSTLKIQRTQQEDSAVYLCASSGLAGGRYNEQFFGPGTRLTVL.

This clonotype was picked up a small number of times. This chain connects TRBV12-3 or TRBV12-4 to TRBJ2-1; possible D gene TRBD1, 5 bases. The CDR3 contains 17 residues. V was trimmed by 1 base and J by 5 bases, leaving 18 bases between them. The CDR3 sequence: CASSLEGRAPLNNEQFF. As DNA, the CDR3 is TGTGCCAGCAGTTTAGAAGGCAGGGCCCCCCTTAACAATGAGCAGTTCTTC.

This clonotype was detected ten times or more. The chain joins TRBV7-8 to TRBJ1-2; D possibly corresponds to TRBD1 (5 bases). Germline values: CDR1 SGHVS, CDR2 FQNEAQ. Trimming took 1 base from V and 6 from J, leaving 9 bases between them. This CDR3 contains 13 residues. CDR3 sequence: CASSLGQRDGYTF. CDR3 bases: TGTGCCAGCAGCTTAGGACAGCGAGATGGCTACACCTTC.